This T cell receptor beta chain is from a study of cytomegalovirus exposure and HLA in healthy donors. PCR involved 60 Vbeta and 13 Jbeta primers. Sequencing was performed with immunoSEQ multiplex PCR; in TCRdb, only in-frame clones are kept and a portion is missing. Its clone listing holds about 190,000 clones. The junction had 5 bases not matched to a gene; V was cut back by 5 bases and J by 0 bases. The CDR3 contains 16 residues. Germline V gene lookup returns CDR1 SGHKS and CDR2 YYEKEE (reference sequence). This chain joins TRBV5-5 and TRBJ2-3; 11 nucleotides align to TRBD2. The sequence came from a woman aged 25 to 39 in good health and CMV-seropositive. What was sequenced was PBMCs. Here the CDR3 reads CASSLAGGTSTDTQYF. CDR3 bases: TGTGCCAGCAGTTTAGCGGGGGGGACTAGCACAGATACGCAGTATTTT.